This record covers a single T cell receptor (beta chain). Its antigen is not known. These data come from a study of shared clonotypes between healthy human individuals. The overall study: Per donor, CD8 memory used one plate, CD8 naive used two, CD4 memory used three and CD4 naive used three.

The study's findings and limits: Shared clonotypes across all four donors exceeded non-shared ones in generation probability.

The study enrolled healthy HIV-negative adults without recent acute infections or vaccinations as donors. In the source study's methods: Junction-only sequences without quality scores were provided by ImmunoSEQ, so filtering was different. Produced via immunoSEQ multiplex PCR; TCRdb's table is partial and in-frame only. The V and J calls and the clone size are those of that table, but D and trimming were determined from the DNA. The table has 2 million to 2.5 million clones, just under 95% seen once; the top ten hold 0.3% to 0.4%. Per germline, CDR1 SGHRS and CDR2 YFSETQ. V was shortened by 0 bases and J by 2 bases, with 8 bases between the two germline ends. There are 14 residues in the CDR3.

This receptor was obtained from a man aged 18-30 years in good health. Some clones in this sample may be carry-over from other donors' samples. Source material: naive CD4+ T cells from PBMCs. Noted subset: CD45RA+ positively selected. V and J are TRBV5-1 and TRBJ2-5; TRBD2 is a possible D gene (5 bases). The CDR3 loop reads CASSLEEAQETQYF. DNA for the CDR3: TGCGCCAGCAGCTTGGAGGAGGCACAAGAGACCCAGTACTTC.